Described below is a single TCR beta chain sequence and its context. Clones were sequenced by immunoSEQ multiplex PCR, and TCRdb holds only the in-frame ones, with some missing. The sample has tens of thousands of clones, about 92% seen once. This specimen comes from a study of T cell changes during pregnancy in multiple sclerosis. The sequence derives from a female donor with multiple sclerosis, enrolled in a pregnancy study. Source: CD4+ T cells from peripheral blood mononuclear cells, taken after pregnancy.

In DNA form, the CDR3 reads TGCAGCGCCAAGGACAGGGGCTCCTACGAGCAGTACTTC. This codes for CSAKDRGSYEQYF. The chain combines TRBV29-1 with TRBJ2-7, with 9 bases aligning to TRBD1. Germline assignment: CDR1 SQVTM and CDR2 ANQGSEA. Trimming took 7 bases from V and 0 from J; bases not matched to a gene: 4. There are 13 residues in the CDR3.